This record looks at one T cell receptor beta chain sequence and its context. Regarding treatment: about 20 received Ad26.COV2.S at low or high dose, single or two shots; about 5 received placebo; per-sample allocation not given. Collection of samples fell on day 63 after the first vaccine or placebo injection. This record belongs to a study of Ad26.COV2.S vaccination and SARS-CoV-2 variants. In germline, CDR1 is GTSNPN, CDR2 SVGIG (reference sequence). The CDR3 has 14 amino acids. V was shortened by 1 base and J by 0 bases, with 7 bases between the two germline ends. Measured with immunoSEQ multiplex PCR; TCRdb has only the in-frame clones, and not every one. Of about 680,000 clones in the sample, 89% were seen once.

This specimen consisted of peripheral blood, obtained in a trial of Ad26.COV2.S vaccine versus placebo. This chain links TRBV30 with TRBJ1-5; D is uncertain. The receptor was isolated from a person aged 18 to 59 who received the Ad26.COV2.S COVID-19 vaccine or a placebo. DNA for the CDR3: TGTGCCTGGAGTGCCATAAGTAGCAATCAGCCCCAGCATTTT. Translated, it gives CAWSAISSNQPQHF.